These 24 T cell receptor beta chains came from one sample sequenced in a study of T-cell memory formation after mild COVID-19. MiXCR was run by TCRdb on the 5' RACE reads, yielding one entry per CDR3 protein. The sample includes 200,000 to 250,000 distinct CDR3 sequences, 27% of them seen just once. The material sequenced was PBMCs or a T cell subset sorted from them (not recorded which). The receptors derive from an adult woman who had mild COVID-19 (a few samples of this study predate the infection). Cell type and time point are not known.

This chain links TRBV5-1 with TRBJ2-3, with no clear D. The CDR3 runs to 14 residues. The V and J ends lost 1 base and 2 bases respectively, with 8 bases between them. Germline CDR1 SGHRS, CDR2 YFSETQ. CDR3 amino acids: CASSLNYYTDTQYF. The CDR3 DNA sequence: TGCGCCAGCAGCTTGAACTACTACACAGATACGCAGTATTTT.

This clonotype was found a few times. V gene TRBV5-5 combines with J gene TRBJ2-1; a weak D match, TRBD2 (7 bases). V was shortened by 2 bases and J by 0 bases, with 12 bases between the two germline ends. Germline-derived CDR1 and CDR2 are SGHKS and YYEKEE (reference sequence). The CDR3 totals 16 residues. Here the CDR3 reads CASSFGRGGSYNEQFF. CDR3 nucleotide sequence: TGTGCCAGCAGCTTCGGTAGGGGGGGCTCCTACAATGAGCAGTTCTTC. Drawing the rest from reference TRBV5-5 and TRBJ2-1, the complete variable domain is DAGVTQSPTHLIKTRGQQVTLRCSPISGHKSVSWYQQVLGQGPQFIFQYYEKEERGRGNFPDRFSARQFPNYSSELNVNALLLGDSALYLCASSFGRGGSYNEQFFGPGTRLTVL.

The chain couples TRBV2 to TRBJ2-7; unclear D gene. This CDR3 has 11 amino acids. Germline V lookup: CDR1 SNHLY, CDR2 FYNNEI. V shed 6 bases and J shed 7 bases, with 10 bases lying between them. The CDR3 loop is CASRDAMEQYF. The CDR3 DNA follows: TGTGCCAGCAGGGACGCGATGGAGCAGTACTTC.

V gene TRBV24-1 combines with J gene TRBJ1-1; a possible D gene is TRBD1 (6 bases). Trimming removed 4 bases at V and 5 bases at J, with 13 bases between. The CDR3 consists of 14 residues. Per germline, CDR1 KGHDR and CDR2 SFDVKD. DNA of the CDR3: TGTGCCACCAGTGACACGGACAGAGCAACTGAAGCTTTCTTT. Its protein product is CATSDTDRATEAFF.

Only a few counts were recorded for this clonotype. The genes are TRBV3-1 and TRBJ2-3; no firm D call. The germline V and J ends were trimmed by 0 bases and 4 bases, with 5 bases remaining between them. Germline-derived CDR1 and CDR2 are LGHDT and YNNKEL (reference sequence). This CDR3 region has 13 residues. CDR3 amino acids: CASSQDRADTQYF. For the CDR3, the DNA is TGTGCCAGCAGCCAAGATCGGGCAGATACGCAGTATTTT.

The chain uses TRBV7-2 and TRBJ2-5; D perhaps matches TRBD2 (6 bases). The V gene lost 1 base and the J gene lost 2 bases, with 14 bases spanning the gap. Per germline, CDR1 SGHTA and CDR2 FQGNSA. The CDR3 covers 16 residues. This chain's CDR3 is CASSLGYSGGQETQYF. CDR3 DNA sequence: TGTGCCAGCAGCTTAGGGTATAGCGGAGGACAAGAGACCCAGTACTTC. The whole variable domain, remainder taken from reference TRBV7-2 and TRBJ2-5, is GAGVSQSPSNKVTEKGKDVELRCDPISGHTALYWYRQSLGQGLEFLIYFQGNSAPDKSGLPSDRFSAERTGGSVSTLTIQRTQQEDSAVYLCASSLGYSGGQETQYFGPGTRLLVL.

The rearrangement joins TRBV7-6 to TRBJ2-7, with D perhaps matching TRBD1 or TRBD2 (5 bases each). The CDR3 totals 13 residues. Trimming removed 3 bases at V and 6 bases at J, with 12 bases between. In germline, CDR1 is SGHVS, CDR2 FNYEAQ. The CDR3 spells CASSFEGIGEQYF. CDR3 nucleotide sequence: TGTGCCAGCAGCTTTGAGGGGATCGGCGAGCAGTACTTC.

This clonotype was counted only a few times. V is TRBV5-5 and J is TRBJ2-3; 8 bases align to TRBD2. This CDR3 spans 15 amino acids. The V gene's germline CDR1 is SGHKS and CDR2 YYEKEE (reference sequence). V lost 0 bases to trimming and J lost 3 bases; unmatched junction nucleotides: 3. The CDR3 protein is CASSLASGLTDTQYF. Here the CDR3 DNA reads TGTGCCAGCAGCTTGGCTAGCGGGCTTACAGATACGCAGTATTTT.

This clonotype was counted only a few times. The chain links TRBV5-1 to TRBJ2-1; 8 nucleotides align to TRBD2. Germline loops: CDR1 SGHRS, CDR2 YFSETQ. The CDR3 covers 15 residues. Losses at the gene ends were 4 bases for V and 7 bases for J; bases not matched to a gene: 10. The CDR3 region is CASSPGLAPGNEQFF. The CDR3 nucleotides are TGCGCCAGCAGCCCCGGACTAGCCCCAGGTAATGAGCAGTTCTTC. Based on the CDR3 plus reference TRBV5-1 and TRBJ2-1, the full variable domain is KAGVTQTPRYLIKTRGQQVTLSCSPISGHRSVSWYQQTPGQGLQFLFEYFSETQRNKGNFPGRFSGRQFSNSRSEMNVSTLELGDSALYLCASSPGLAPGNEQFFGPGTRLTVL.

V and J are TRBV7-8 and TRBJ2-1, with 12 bases aligning to TRBD2. There are 16 residues in the CDR3. Losses at the gene ends were 5 bases for V and 6 bases for J; bases not matched to a gene: 8. Germline V gene lookup returns CDR1 SGHVS and CDR2 FQNEAQ. CDR3 sequence reads: CASSPGRTSGANEQFF. CDR3 DNA sequence: TGTGCCAGCAGCCCAGGAAGGACTAGCGGGGCCAATGAGCAGTTCTTC.

The chain couples TRBV2 to TRBJ2-1; 7 bases align to TRBD2. There are 14 residues in the CDR3. After removal of 4 bases from V and 6 bases from J, the junction contained 6 bases not matched to a gene. Germline-derived CDR1 and CDR2 are SNHLY and FYNNEI. CDR3 protein: CASSVVAGINEQFF. The CDR3 bases are TGTGCCAGCAGTGTCGTAGCGGGCATCAATGAGCAGTTCTTC.

A few counts support this clonotype. The gene calls are TRBV7-6 and TRBJ2-2; tentative D call: TRBD1 (5 bases). The CDR3 is 18 amino acids. Germline lookup yields CDR1 SGHVS and CDR2 FNYEAQ. Trimming removed 3 bases from V and 0 bases from J, with 17 bases in between. DNA of the CDR3: TGTGCCAGCAGCTTTCCTATAAAAGACAGTACGAACACCGGGGAGCTGTTTTTT. Protein: CASSFPIKDSTNTGELFF.

This clonotype was recorded a few times. This chain links TRBV12-3 or TRBV12-4 with TRBJ1-4; D may be TRBD1 (5 bases). V was pared by 3 bases and J by 4 bases, with 9 bases between. The CDR3 contains 14 residues. The CDR3 spells CASSFQGYNEKLFF. DNA for the CDR3: TGTGCCAGCAGTTTTCAGGGATATAATGAAAAACTGTTTTTT.

The chain links TRBV28 to TRBJ2-7; possibly TRBD2 for D (6 bases). Germline V gives CDR1 MDHEN, CDR2 SYDVKM. This CDR3 spans 14 amino acids. Trimming shortened V by 4 bases and J by 2 bases, and 12 bases separated the two germline ends. The CDR3 nucleotides are TGTGCCAGCAGTTCCGGGACTCAACCCTACGAGCAGTACTTC. It specifies CASSSGTQPYEQYF.

V usage is TRBV7-2 and J usage is TRBJ1-1; D not resolved. CDR1 is SGHTA, CDR2 FQGNSA, per germline. The CDR3 sequence is 14 residues long. The V end was cut by 5 bases, the J end by 0 bases, with 10 bases between. The CDR3 sequence: CASSPGAVNTEAFF. CDR3 nucleotide sequence: TGTGCCAGCAGCCCGGGAGCGGTGAACACTGAAGCTTTCTTT.

The CDR3 coding sequence is TGTGCCAGCGGCACTAGCATGGTTGAGACCCAGTACTTC. Its protein is CASGTSMVETQYF. The chain uses TRBV12-3 or TRBV12-4 and TRBJ2-5; maybe TRBD2 (6 bases). There are 13 residues in the CDR3. V dropped 8 bases and J dropped 5 bases, with 15 bases sitting between them.

This clonotype appeared a few times. The gene calls are TRBV6-5 and TRBJ2-2; 7 bases fit TRBD1. The CDR3 contains 19 residues. Germline V CDR1 and CDR2: MNHEY, SVGAGI. V shed 4 bases and J 0 bases; nucleotides not matched to a gene: 14. In DNA form, the CDR3 reads TGTGCCAGCAGTTTCGCCTTATCCGGGACAGCTTCGAACACCGGGGAGCTGTTTTTT. It yields the protein CASSFALSGTASNTGELFF.

The chain links TRBV12-3 or TRBV12-4 to TRBJ1-5; D gene ambiguous. Trimming pared 1 base from V and 5 bases from J, leaving 9 bases between. The CDR3 covers 14 residues. The CDR3 region is CASSLGGSYQPQHF. The CDR3 DNA reads TGTGCCAGCAGTTTAGGAGGGTCATATCAGCCCCAGCATTTT.

The V call is TRBV5-1, the J call TRBJ2-1; tentative D call: TRBD1 (5 bases). V was clipped by 3 bases and J by 13 bases, with 11 bases between them. The length of the CDR3 is 11 residues. Germline CDR1 and CDR2: SGHRS and YFSETQ. CDR3 sequence reads: CASSSQQEQFF. CDR3 nucleotide sequence: TGCGCCAGCAGCTCCCAACAGGAACAGTTCTTC.

The chain combines TRBV11-3 with TRBJ2-1, with D tentatively TRBD2 (5 bases). V lost 5 bases, J lost 8 bases, and 19 bases lay in between. This CDR3 has 15 amino acids. Germline assignment: CDR1 SGHNT and CDR2 YENEEA. The CDR3: CASSPAGDISHEQFF. The CDR3 nucleotides are TGTGCCAGCAGCCCCGCCGGGGATATTTCCCATGAGCAGTTCTTC. The variable domain in full, completed from reference TRBV11-3 and TRBJ2-1, reads EAGVVQSPRYKIIEKKQPVAFWCNPISGHNTLYWYLQNLGQGPELLIRYENEEAVDDSQLPKDRFSAERLKGVDSTLKIQPAELGDSAVYLCASSPAGDISHEQFFGPGTRLTVL.

The rearrangement uses TRBV20-1 and TRBJ1-2; no definite D call. The CDR3 loop spans 14 amino acids. Germline loops: CDR1 DFQATT, CDR2 SNEGSKA (reference sequence). The CDR3 is CITLGPGMVYGYTF. The CDR3 DNA reads TGCATAACTCTCGGGCCGGGAATGGTCTATGGCTACACCTTC.

This clonotype was seen a few times. The genes are TRBV4-1 and TRBJ2-1; D is possibly TRBD1 (5 bases). The length of the CDR3 is 16 residues. Germline CDR1 reads MGHRA; CDR2 reads YSYEKL. V lost 0 bases and J lost 5, with 14 bases in between. This CDR3 reads CASSQDVQGWDNEQFF. The DNA for the CDR3 is TGCGCCAGCAGCCAAGATGTCCAGGGTTGGGACAATGAGCAGTTCTTC.

The table lists this clonotype with a few counts. The V and J genes are TRBV4-3 and TRBJ2-1; 7 nucleotides match TRBD1. Germline V gives CDR1 LGHNA, CDR2 YSLEER. The V gene end was trimmed by 4 bases and the J gene end by 2 bases; junction bases not matched to a gene: 5. This CDR3 is built from 15 residues. CDR3 region: CASSRTGTAYNEQFF. For the CDR3, the DNA is TGCGCCAGCAGCCGAACCGGGACAGCCTACAATGAGCAGTTCTTC.

This clonotype was seen only a few times. CDR3: CSTGTGGFSYNEQFF. The CDR3 nucleotides are TGCAGCACCGGGACAGGGGGTTTCTCCTACAATGAGCAGTTCTTC. The chain links TRBV29-1 to TRBJ2-1; 11 bases align to TRBD1. Germline lookup yields CDR1 SQVTM and CDR2 ANQGSEA. The CDR3 contains 15 residues. J lost 0 bases, V lost 8 bases, and 6 bases had no gene match.